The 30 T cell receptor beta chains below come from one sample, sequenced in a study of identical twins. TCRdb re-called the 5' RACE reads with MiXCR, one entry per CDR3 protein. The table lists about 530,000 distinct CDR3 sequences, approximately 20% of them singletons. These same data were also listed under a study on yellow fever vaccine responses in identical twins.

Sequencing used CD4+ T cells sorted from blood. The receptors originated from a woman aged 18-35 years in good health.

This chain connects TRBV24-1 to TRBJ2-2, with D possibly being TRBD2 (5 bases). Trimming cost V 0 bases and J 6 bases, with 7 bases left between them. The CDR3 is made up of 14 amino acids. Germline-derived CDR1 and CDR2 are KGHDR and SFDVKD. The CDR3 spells CATSDLRGSGELFF. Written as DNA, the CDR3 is TGTGCCACCAGTGATTTGAGAGGGTCCGGGGAGCTGTTTTTT.

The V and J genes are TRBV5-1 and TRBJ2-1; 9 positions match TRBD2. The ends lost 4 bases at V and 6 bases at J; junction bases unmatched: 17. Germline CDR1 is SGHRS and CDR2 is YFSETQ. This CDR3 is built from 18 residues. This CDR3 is CASSPDRAASGASNEQFF. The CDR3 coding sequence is TGCGCCAGCAGCCCTGACAGGGCTGCTAGCGGGGCGAGCAATGAGCAGTTCTTC. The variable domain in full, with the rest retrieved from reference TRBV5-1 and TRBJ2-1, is KAGVTQTPRYLIKTRGQQVTLSCSPISGHRSVSWYQQTPGQGLQFLFEYFSETQRNKGNFPGRFSGRQFSNSRSEMNVSTLELGDSALYLCASSPDRAASGASNEQFFGPGTRLTVL.

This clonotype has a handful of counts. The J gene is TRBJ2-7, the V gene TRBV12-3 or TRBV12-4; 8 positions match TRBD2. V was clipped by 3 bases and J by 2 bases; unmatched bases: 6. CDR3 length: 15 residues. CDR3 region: CASSFRPAGAYEQYF. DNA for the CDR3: TGTGCCAGCAGTTTTCGCCCAGCGGGAGCCTACGAGCAGTACTTC.

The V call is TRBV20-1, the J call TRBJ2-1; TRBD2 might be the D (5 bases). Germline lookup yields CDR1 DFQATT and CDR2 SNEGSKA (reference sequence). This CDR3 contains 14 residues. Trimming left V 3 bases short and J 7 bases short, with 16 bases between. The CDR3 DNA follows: TGCAGTGCTAGTGGTGGAGGAGTAGGAAATGAGCAGTTCTTC. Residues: CSASGGGVGNEQFF.

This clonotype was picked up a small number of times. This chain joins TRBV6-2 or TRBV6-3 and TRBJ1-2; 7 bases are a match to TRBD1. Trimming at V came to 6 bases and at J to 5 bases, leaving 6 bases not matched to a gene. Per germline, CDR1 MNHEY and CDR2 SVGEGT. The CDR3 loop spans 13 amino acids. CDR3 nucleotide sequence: TGTGCCAGCAGCGACAGGGAACCTTATGGCTACACCTTC. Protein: CASSDREPYGYTF.

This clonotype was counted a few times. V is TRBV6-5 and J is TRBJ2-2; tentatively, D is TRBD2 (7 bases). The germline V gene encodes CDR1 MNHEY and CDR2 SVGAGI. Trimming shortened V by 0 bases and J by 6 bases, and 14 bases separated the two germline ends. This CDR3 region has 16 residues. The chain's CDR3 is CASSYSWGGWPGELFF. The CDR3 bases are TGTGCCAGCAGTTACTCGTGGGGGGGCTGGCCCGGGGAGCTGTTTTTT.

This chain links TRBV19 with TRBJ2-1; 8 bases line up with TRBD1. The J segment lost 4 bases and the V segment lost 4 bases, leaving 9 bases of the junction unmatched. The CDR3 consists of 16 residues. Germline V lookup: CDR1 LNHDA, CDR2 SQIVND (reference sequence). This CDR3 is CASSTRDRGAYNEQFF. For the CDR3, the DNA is TGTGCCAGTAGTACCCGCGACAGGGGCGCTTACAATGAGCAGTTCTTC.

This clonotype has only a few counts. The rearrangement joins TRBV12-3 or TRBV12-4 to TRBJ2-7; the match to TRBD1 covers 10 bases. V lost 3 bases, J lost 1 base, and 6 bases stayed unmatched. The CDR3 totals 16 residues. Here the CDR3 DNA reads TGTGCCAGCAGTTTTGCCGGGACAGGGGTATCCTACGAGCAGTACTTC. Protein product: CASSFAGTGVSYEQYF.

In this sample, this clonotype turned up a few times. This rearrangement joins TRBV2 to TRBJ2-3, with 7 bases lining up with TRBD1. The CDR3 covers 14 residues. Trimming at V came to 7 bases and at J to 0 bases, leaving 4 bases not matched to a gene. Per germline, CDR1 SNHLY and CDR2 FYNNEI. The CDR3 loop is CASNRGTSTDTQYF. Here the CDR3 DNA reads TGTGCCAGCAACAGGGGTACTAGCACAGATACGCAGTATTTT.

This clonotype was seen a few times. CDR3 coding DNA: TGTGCCAGCAACCAACAGGAGTCCGGGACTGAAGCTTTCTTT. Its protein is CASNQQESGTEAFF. V is TRBV12-3 or TRBV12-4 and J is TRBJ1-1; the D gene is possibly TRBD1 (5 bases). With 7 bases removed from V and 5 bases from J, the gap between germline ends came to 17 bases. The CDR3 runs 14 residues.

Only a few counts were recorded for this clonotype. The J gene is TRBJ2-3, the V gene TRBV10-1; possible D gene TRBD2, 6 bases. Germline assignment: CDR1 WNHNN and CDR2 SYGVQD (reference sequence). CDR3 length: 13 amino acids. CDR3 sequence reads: CASAREVPDTQYF. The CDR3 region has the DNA TGCGCTTCAGCAAGGGAGGTCCCAGATACGCAGTATTTT.

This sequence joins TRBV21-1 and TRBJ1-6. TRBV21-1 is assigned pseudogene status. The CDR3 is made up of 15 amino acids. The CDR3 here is CASRNSSSYNSPLHF. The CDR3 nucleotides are TGTGCCAGCAGGAACAGCAGCTCCTATAATTCACCCCTCCACTTT.

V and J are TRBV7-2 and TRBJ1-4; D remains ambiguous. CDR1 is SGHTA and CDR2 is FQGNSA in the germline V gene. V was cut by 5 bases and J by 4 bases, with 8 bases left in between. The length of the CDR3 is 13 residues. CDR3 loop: CASSRSHNEKLFF. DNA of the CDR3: TGTGCCAGCAGCAGAAGTCATAATGAAAAACTGTTTTTT. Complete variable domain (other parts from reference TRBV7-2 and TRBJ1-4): GAGVSQSPSNKVTEKGKDVELRCDPISGHTALYWYRQSLGQGLEFLIYFQGNSAPDKSGLPSDRFSAERTGGSVSTLTIQRTQQEDSAVYLCASSRSHNEKLFFGSGTQLSVL.

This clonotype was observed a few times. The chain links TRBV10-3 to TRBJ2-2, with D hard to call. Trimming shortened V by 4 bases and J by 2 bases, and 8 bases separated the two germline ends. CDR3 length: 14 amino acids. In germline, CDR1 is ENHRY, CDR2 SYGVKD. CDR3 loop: CAISASLNTGELFF. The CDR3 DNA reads TGTGCCATCAGTGCCAGCTTAAACACCGGGGAGCTGTTTTTT.

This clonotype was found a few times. CDR3 in amino acids: CSASQHRDSQETQYF. The CDR3 coding sequence is TGCAGTGCTAGCCAGCACCGGGACTCCCAAGAGACCCAGTACTTC. The J gene is TRBJ2-5, the V gene TRBV20-1; weak D call: TRBD2 (6 bases). Trimming left V 3 bases short and J 1 base short, with 15 bases between. CDR3 length equals 15 residues. The germline CDR1 and CDR2 sequences are DFQATT and SNEGSKA (reference sequence).

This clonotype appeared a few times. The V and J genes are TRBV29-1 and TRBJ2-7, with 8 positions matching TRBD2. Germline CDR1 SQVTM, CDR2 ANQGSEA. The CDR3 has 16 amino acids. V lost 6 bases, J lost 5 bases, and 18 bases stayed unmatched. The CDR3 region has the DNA TGCAGCGTGGGGGGTTCCAGCGGGAGCCCCCCCGACGAGCAGTACTTC. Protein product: CSVGGSSGSPPDEQYF.

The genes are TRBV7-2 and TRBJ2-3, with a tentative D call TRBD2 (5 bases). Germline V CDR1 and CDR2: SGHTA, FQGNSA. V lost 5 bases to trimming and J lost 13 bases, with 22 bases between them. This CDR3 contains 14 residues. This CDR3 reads CASSKSRDTQNKYF. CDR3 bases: TGTGCCAGCAGCAAGTCGAGGGATACACAAAACAAGTATTTT. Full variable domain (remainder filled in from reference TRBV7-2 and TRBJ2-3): GAGVSQSPSNKVTEKGKDVELRCDPISGHTALYWYRQSLGQGLEFLIYFQGNSAPDKSGLPSDRFSAERTGGSVSTLTIQRTQQEDSAVYLCASSKSRDTQNKYFGPGTRLTVL.

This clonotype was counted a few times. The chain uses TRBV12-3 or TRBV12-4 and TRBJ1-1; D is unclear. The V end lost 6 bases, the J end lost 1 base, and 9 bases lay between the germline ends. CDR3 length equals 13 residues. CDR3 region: CASRAAGNTEAFF. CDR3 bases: TGTGCCAGCAGAGCAGCGGGGAACACTGAAGCTTTCTTT.

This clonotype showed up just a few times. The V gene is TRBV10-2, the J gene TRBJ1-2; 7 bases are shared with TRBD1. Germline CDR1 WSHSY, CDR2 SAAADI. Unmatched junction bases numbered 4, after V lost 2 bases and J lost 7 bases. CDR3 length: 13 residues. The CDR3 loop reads CASSERGRRGYTF. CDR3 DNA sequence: TGCGCCAGCAGTGAGAGGGGGCGCCGTGGCTACACCTTC.

CDR3 region: CASSQLWDSYSNQPQHF. The CDR3 nucleotides read TGCGCCAGCAGCCAATTATGGGACAGTTATAGCAATCAGCCCCAGCATTTT. This chain joins TRBV4-1 and TRBJ1-5; TRBD1 matches 7 bases. V was clipped by 2 bases and J by 0 bases; unmatched bases: 7. Germline V lookup: CDR1 MGHRA, CDR2 YSYEKL. CDR3 length: 17 residues.

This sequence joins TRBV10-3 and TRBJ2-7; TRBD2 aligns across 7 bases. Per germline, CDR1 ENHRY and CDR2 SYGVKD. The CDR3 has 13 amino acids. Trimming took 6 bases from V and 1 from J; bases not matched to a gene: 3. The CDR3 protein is CAIRGGVSYEQYV. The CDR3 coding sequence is TGTGCCATCAGGGGGGGGGTGTCCTACGAGCAGTACGTC.

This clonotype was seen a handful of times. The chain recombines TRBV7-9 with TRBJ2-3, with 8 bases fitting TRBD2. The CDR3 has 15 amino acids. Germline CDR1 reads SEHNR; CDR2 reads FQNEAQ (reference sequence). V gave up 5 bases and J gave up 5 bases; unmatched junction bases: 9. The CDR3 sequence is CASSTWTSFGDTQYF. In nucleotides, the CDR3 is TGTGCCAGCAGCACCTGGACTAGCTTCGGAGATACGCAGTATTTT.

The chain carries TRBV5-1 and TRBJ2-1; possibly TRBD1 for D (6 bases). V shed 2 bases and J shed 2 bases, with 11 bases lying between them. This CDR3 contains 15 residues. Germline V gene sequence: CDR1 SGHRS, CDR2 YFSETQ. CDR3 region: CASSLQGTTYNEQFF. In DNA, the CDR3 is TGCGCCAGCAGCTTACAGGGTACCACCTACAATGAGCAGTTCTTC. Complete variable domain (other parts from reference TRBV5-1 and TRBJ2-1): KAGVTQTPRYLIKTRGQQVTLSCSPISGHRSVSWYQQTPGQGLQFLFEYFSETQRNKGNFPGRFSGRQFSNSRSEMNVSTLELGDSALYLCASSLQGTTYNEQFFGPGTRLTVL.

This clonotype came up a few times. CDR3 residues: CASSPGQGGYNEQFF. The CDR3 DNA sequence: TGTGCCAGCTCACCAGGGCAGGGAGGCTACAATGAGCAGTTCTTC. The chain couples TRBV18 to TRBJ2-1; a possible D gene is TRBD2 (6 bases). V was pared by 2 bases and J by 3 bases, with 11 bases between. CDR3 length equals 15 residues. Germline CDR1 reads KGHSH; CDR2 reads LQKENI.

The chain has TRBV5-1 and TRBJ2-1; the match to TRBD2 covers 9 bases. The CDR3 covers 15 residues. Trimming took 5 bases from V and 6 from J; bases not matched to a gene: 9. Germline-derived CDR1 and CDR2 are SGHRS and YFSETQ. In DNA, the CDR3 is TGCGCCAGCAGTCCGATAGCGGGAGCATCCAATGAGCAGTTCTTC. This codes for CASSPIAGASNEQFF.

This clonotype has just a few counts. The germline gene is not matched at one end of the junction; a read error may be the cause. CDR3 residues: CASSQIQGSPSF. The CDR3 region has the DNA TGTGCCAGCAGCCAGATCCAGGGGAGCCCAAGTTTT. The chain employs TRBV3-1 and TRBJ2-3; TRBD1 might be the D (6 bases). Germline loops: CDR1 LGHDT, CDR2 YNNKEL (reference sequence). CDR3 length equals 12 residues.

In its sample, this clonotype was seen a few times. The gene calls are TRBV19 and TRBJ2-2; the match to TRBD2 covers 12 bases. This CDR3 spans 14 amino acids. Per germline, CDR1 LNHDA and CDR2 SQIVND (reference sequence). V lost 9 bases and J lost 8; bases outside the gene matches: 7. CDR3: CASKTSGSGGELFF. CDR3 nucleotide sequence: TGTGCCAGCAAGACTAGCGGGAGTGGGGGGGAGCTGTTTTTT. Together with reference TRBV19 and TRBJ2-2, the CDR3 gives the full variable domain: DGGITQSPKYLFRKEGQNVTLSCEQNLNHDAMYWYRQDPGQGLRLIYYSQIVNDFQKGDIAEGYSVSREKKESFPLTVTSAQKNPTAFYLCASKTSGSGGELFFGEGSRLTVL.

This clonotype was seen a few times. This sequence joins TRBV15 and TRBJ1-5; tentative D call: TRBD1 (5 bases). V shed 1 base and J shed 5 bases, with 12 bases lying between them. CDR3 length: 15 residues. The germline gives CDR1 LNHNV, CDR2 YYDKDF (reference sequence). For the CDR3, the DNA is TGTGCCACCAGCAGAGTTCGGTGGGGCGATCAGCCCCAGCATTTT. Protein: CATSRVRWGDQPQHF.

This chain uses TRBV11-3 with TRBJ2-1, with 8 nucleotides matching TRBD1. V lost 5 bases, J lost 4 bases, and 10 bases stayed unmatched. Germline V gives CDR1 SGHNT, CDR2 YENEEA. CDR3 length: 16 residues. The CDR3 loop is CASSTRTGNSYNEQFF. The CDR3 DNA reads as TGTGCCAGCAGCACTAGGACAGGGAATAGTTACAATGAGCAGTTCTTC.

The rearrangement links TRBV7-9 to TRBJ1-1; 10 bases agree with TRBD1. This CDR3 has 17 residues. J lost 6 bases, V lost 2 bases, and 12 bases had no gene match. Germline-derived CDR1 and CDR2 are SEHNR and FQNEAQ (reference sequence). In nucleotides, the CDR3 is TGTGCCAGCAGCTTACTGGGACAGGGGAAGATGAGGGCTGAAGCTTTCTTT. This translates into CASSLLGQGKMRAEAFF.